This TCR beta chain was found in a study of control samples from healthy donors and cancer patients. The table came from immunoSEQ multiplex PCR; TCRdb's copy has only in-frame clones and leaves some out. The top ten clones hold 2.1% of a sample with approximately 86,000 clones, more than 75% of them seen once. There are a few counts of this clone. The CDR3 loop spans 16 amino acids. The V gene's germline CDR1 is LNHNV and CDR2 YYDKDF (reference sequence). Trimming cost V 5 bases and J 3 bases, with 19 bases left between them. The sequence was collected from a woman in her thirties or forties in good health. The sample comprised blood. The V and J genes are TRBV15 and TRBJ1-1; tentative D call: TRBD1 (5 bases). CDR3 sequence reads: CATSPLIGDRYTEAFF. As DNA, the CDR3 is TGTGCCACCAGCCCCCTAATAGGGGATAGATACACTGAAGCTTTCTTT.